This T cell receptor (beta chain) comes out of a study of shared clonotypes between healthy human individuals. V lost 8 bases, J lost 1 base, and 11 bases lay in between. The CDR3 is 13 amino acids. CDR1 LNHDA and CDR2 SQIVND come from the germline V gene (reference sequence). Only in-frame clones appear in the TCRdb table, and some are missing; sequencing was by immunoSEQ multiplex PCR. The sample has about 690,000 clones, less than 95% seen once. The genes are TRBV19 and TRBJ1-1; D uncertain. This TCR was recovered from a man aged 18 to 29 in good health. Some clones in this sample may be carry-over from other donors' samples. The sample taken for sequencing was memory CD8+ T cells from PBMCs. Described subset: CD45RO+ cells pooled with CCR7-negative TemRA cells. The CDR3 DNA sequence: TGTGCCAGTCTCAACAACCGGAACACTGAAGCTTTCTTT. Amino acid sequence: CASLNNRNTEAFF.